The 20 T cell receptor beta chains in this list originate from one sample, sequenced in a study of blood T cell repertoires in COVID-19. Only in-frame clones appear in the TCRdb table, and some are missing; sequencing was by immunoSEQ multiplex PCR. The data contain roughly 86,000 clones, more than 75% of them singletons. Material for sequencing was peripheral blood. The receptors shown here come from a man over 45 with active or convalescent COVID-19.

The chain couples TRBV7-2 to TRBJ2-2, with 14 positions matching TRBD2. The V segment lost 4 bases and the J segment 4 bases; nucleotides outside the gene matches: 2. Germline V CDR1 and CDR2: SGHTA, FQGNSA. CDR3 length: 16 residues. The CDR3 sequence: CASSSGTSGGTGELFF. DNA for the CDR3: TGTGCCAGCAGCTCCGGGACTAGCGGGGGCACCGGGGAGCTGTTTTTT. Drawing the rest from reference TRBV7-2 and TRBJ2-2, the complete variable domain is GAGVSQSPSNKVTEKGKDVELRCDPISGHTALYWYRQSLGQGLEFLIYFQGNSAPDKSGLPSDRFSAERTGGSVSTLTIQRTQQEDSAVYLCASSSGTSGGTGELFFGEGSRLTVL.

The V call is TRBV7-8, the J call TRBJ1-1, with 8 bases aligning to TRBD1. The V segment lost 3 bases and the J segment 0 bases; nucleotides outside the gene matches: 3. The CDR3 is made up of 15 amino acids. The V gene's germline CDR1 is SGHVS and CDR2 FQNEAQ. The CDR3 protein is CASSFQGAMNTEAFF. Here the CDR3 DNA reads TGTGCCAGCAGCTTCCAGGGGGCGATGAACACTGAAGCTTTCTTT. Drawing the rest from reference TRBV7-8 and TRBJ1-1, the complete variable domain is GAGVSQSPRYKVAKRGQDVALRCDPISGHVSLFWYQQALGQGPEFLTYFQNEAQLDKSGLPSDRFFAERPEGSVSTLKIQRTQQEDSAVYLCASSFQGAMNTEAFFGQGTRLTVV.

This clone was recorded once. The chain is built from TRBV4-3 and TRBJ2-1, with 7 bases identical to TRBD1. Germline V gene data show CDR1 as LGHNA and CDR2 as YSLEER. This CDR3 is built from 13 residues. V lost 2 bases to trimming and J lost 9 bases; unmatched junction nucleotides: 4. The CDR3 here is CASSQSNRGEQFF. The CDR3 region has the DNA TGCGCCAGCAGCCAAAGTAACAGGGGTGAGCAGTTCTTC.

The chain joins TRBV6-5 to TRBJ1-3; D is ambiguous. V was pared by 8 bases and J by 0 bases, with 14 bases between. Germline values: CDR1 MNHEY, CDR2 SVGAGI. This CDR3 comprises 15 residues. The CDR3 region is CASLNAGRSGNTIYF. The CDR3 DNA is TGTGCCAGCCTCAACGCAGGCCGCTCTGGAAACACCATATATTTT.

The chain has TRBV2 and TRBJ1-5; D gene uncertain. Trimming removed 7 bases at V and 5 bases at J, with 12 bases between. The CDR3 consists of 13 residues. Germline values: CDR1 SNHLY, CDR2 FYNNEI. CDR3 coding DNA: TGTGCCAGCACCACCGGGGATTATCAGCCCCAGCATTTT. Protein sequence: CASTTGDYQPQHF. The variable domain in full, with the rest retrieved from reference TRBV2 and TRBJ1-5, is EPEVTQTPSHQVTQMGQEVILRCVPISNHLYFYWYRQILGQKVEFLVSFYNNEISEKSEIFDDQFSVERPDGSNFTLKIRSTKLEDSAMYFCASTTGDYQPQHFGDGTRLSIL.

This chain joins TRBV6-5 and TRBJ2-3; unclear D gene. The CDR3 extends over 12 amino acids. In germline, CDR1 is MNHEY, CDR2 SVGAGI. The V and J ends lost 6 bases and 0 bases respectively, with 4 bases between them. The CDR3 sequence: CASSSSTDTQYF. As DNA, the CDR3 is TGTGCCAGCAGCTCTAGCACAGATACGCAGTATTTT.

The chain couples TRBV5-1 to TRBJ2-3; TRBD1 agrees at 10 bases. Losses at the gene ends were 1 base for V and 1 base for J; bases not matched to a gene: 6. The CDR3 length is 17 residues. The germline V gene encodes CDR1 SGHRS and CDR2 YFSETQ. The CDR3 is CASSLSPGTGGTDTQYF. For the CDR3, the DNA is TGCGCCAGCAGCTTGTCCCCCGGGACAGGGGGCACAGATACGCAGTATTTT.

The chain combines TRBV19 with TRBJ1-3, with 7 bases identical to TRBD1. With 7 bases clipped from V and 2 bases from J, the junction kept 8 bases outside the gene matches. Germline V lookup: CDR1 LNHDA, CDR2 SQIVND (reference sequence). The CDR3 is 15 residues long. The chain's CDR3 is CASTPDRSTGNTIYF. The CDR3 DNA is TGTGCCAGTACCCCGGACAGGTCAACTGGAAACACCATATATTTT.

This clone was found once. The chain employs TRBV5-1 and TRBJ2-5; TRBD1 matches at 8 bases. This CDR3 has 14 residues. V was pared by 4 bases and J by 4 bases, with 6 bases of the junction left unmatched. Germline V gene data show CDR1 as SGHRS and CDR2 as YFSETQ. CDR3 residues: CASSPGQGSETQYF. In DNA, the CDR3 is TGCGCCAGCAGCCCCGGACAGGGTTCAGAGACCCAGTACTTC.

The rearrangement joins TRBV5-6 to TRBJ2-2; 7 bases match TRBD2. The V gene's germline CDR1 is SGHDT and CDR2 YYEEEE. Trimming removed 3 bases from V and 5 bases from J; junction bases left unmatched: 1. CDR3 length: 13 residues. DNA for the CDR3: TGTGCCAGCAGCTGGGGGGGAACCGGGGAGCTGTTTTTT. It codes for CASSWGGTGELFF.

This clone turned up a few times. The chain joins TRBV6-6 to TRBJ2-2; D may be TRBD2 (6 bases). There are 14 residues in the CDR3. V was pared by 8 bases and J by 4 bases, with 14 bases between. Germline CDR1 and CDR2: MNHNY and SVGAGI (reference sequence). CDR3 sequence reads: CASVFGGSTGELFF. In DNA form, the CDR3 reads TGTGCCAGCGTGTTTGGAGGGAGCACCGGGGAGCTGTTTTTT.

DNA for the CDR3: TGTGCCAGCAGTTCTATGGGGCGGGAGACCCAGTACTTC. As protein: CASSSMGRETQYF. The chain is built from TRBV27 and TRBJ2-5, with D possibly matching TRBD1 (5 bases). The CDR3 has 13 amino acids. CDR1 and CDR2 (germline): MNHEY, SMNVEV (reference sequence). The V gene lost 4 bases and the J gene lost 5 bases, with 11 bases spanning the gap.

This sequence joins TRBV30 and TRBJ2-7; possible D gene TRBD2, 6 bases. V shed 4 bases and J shed 3 bases, with 13 bases lying between them. From germline, CDR1 is GTSNPN and CDR2 SVGIG (reference sequence). The CDR3 spans 13 residues. The CDR3 sequence is CAWMVRLDYEQYF. CDR3 DNA sequence: TGTGCCTGGATGGTAAGACTAGACTACGAGCAGTACTTC.

CDR3 in DNA: TGTGCCAGCAGCTTAGGCGGGCGCTACACCTTC. Translated: CASSLGGRYTF. V is TRBV11-2 and J is TRBJ1-2; D unresolved. Germline CDR1 SGHAT, CDR2 FQNNGV. Trimming pared 1 base from V and 9 bases from J, leaving 6 bases between. The length of the CDR3 is 11 residues.

The chain couples TRBV28 to TRBJ2-2; a weak D match, TRBD1 (6 bases). This CDR3 has 20 residues. The ends were cut back, 1 base at V and 2 bases at J, with 23 bases in the middle. Germline CDR1 is MDHEN and CDR2 is SYDVKM. The CDR3 loop is CASSLSKLWPRTDNTGELFF. The CDR3 DNA sequence: TGTGCCAGCAGTTTATCCAAACTTTGGCCACGGACAGACAACACCGGGGAGCTGTTTTTT.

DNA of the CDR3: TGCGCCAGCAGCCAAGACCGACAGCACACTGGAACAGGTGAAGCTTTCTTT. It encodes CASSQDRQHTGTGEAFF. The rearrangement links TRBV4-3 to TRBJ1-1, with D possibly TRBD1 on 5 matching bases. The germline CDR1 and CDR2 sequences are LGHNA and YSLEER. The CDR3 has 17 amino acids. The V and J ends lost 0 bases and 7 bases respectively, with 21 bases between them.

This clone was seen a single time. The gene calls are TRBV19 and TRBJ2-3; D possibly corresponds to TRBD1 (5 bases). The CDR3 covers 16 residues. Per the germline V gene, CDR1 is LNHDA and CDR2 is SQIVND (reference sequence). The ends were cut back, 0 bases at V and 1 base at J, with 11 bases in the middle. The CDR3 loop reads CASSIDFQGGTDTQYF. Written as DNA, the CDR3 is TGTGCCAGTAGTATAGATTTCCAAGGGGGCACAGATACGCAGTATTTT.

The genes are TRBV19 and TRBJ1-3; D remains ambiguous. Germline-derived CDR1 and CDR2 are LNHDA and SQIVND (reference sequence). V was clipped by 8 bases and J by 2 bases, with 7 bases between them. CDR3 length: 12 amino acids. The CDR3 protein is CASYSPGNTIYF. The DNA of the CDR3 is TGTGCCAGTTACTCACCTGGAAACACCATATATTTT.

The V and J genes are TRBV7-2 and TRBJ2-1; D is uncertain. This CDR3 region has 13 residues. Trimming removed 3 bases from V and 8 bases from J, with 11 bases in between. Germline V gene lookup returns CDR1 SGHTA and CDR2 FQGNSA. The CDR3 DNA follows: TGTGCCAGCAGCTTGGGCAGACACCATGAGCAGTTCTTC. It translates to CASSLGRHHEQFF.

The chain links TRBV2 to TRBJ2-7; D is perhaps TRBD2 (6 bases). Germline loops: CDR1 SNHLY, CDR2 FYNNEI. The CDR3 length is 14 residues. Trimming took 8 bases from V and 4 from J, leaving 18 bases between them. In DNA form, the CDR3 reads TGTGCCAGCCGGTGGGGGGAGGAAGGATACGAGCAGTACTTC. Translated: CASRWGEEGYEQYF.